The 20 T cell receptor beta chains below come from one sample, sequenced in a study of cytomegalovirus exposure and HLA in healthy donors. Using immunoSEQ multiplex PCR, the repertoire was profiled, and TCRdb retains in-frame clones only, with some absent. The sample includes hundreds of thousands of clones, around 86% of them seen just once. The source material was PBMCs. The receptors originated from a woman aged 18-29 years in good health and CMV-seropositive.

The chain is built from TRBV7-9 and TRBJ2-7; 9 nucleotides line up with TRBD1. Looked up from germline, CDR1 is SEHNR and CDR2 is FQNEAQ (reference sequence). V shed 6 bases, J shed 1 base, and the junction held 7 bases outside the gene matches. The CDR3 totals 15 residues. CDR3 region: CASSSRDRVSYEQYF. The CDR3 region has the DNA TGTGCCAGCAGTTCCCGGGACAGGGTGTCCTACGAGCAGTACTTC. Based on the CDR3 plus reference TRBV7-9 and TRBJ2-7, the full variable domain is DTGVSQNPRHKITKRGQNVTFRCDPISEHNRLYWYRQTLGQGPEFLTYFQNEAQLEKSRLLSDRFSAERPKGSFSTLEIQRTEQGDSAMYLCASSSRDRVSYEQYFGPGTRLTVT.

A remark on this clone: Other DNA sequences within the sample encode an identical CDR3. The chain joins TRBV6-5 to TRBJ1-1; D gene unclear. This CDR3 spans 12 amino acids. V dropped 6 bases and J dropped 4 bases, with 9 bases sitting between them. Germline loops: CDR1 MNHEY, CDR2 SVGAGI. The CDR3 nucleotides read TGTGCCAGCAGCCGAACGGGCACTGAAGCTTTCTTT. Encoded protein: CASSRTGTEAFF.

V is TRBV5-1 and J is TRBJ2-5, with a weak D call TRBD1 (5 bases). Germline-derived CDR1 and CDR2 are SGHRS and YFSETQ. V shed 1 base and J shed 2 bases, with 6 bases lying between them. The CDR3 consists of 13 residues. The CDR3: CASSLSGQETQYF. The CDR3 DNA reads TGCGCCAGCAGCTTGTCAGGGCAAGAGACCCAGTACTTC.

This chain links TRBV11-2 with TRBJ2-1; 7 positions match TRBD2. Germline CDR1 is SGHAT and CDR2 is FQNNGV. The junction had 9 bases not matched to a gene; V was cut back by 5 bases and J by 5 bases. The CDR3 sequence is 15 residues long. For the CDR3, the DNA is TGTGCCAGCAGCCCCAGAGGGGCGGGAGACAATGAGCAGTTCTTC. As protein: CASSPRGAGDNEQFF.

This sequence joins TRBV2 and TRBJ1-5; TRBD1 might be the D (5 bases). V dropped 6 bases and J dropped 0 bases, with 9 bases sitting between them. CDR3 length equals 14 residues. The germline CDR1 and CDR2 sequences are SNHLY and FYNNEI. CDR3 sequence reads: CASSPDSSNQPQHF. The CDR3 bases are TGTGCCAGCAGCCCCGACAGTAGCAATCAGCCCCAGCATTTT.

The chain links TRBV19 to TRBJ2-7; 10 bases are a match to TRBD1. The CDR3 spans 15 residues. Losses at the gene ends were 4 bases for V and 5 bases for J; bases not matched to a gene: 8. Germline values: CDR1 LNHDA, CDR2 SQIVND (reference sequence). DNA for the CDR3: TGTGCCAGTAGTAGGCCGGACAGGGGGACGAACGAGCAGTACTTC. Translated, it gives CASSRPDRGTNEQYF.

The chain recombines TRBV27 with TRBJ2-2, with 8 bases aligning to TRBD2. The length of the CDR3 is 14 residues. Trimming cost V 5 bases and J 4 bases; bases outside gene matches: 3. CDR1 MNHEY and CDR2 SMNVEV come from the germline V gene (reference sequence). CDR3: CASSPRGGTGELFF. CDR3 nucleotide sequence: TGTGCCAGCAGTCCCCGGGGGGGCACCGGGGAGCTGTTTTTT.

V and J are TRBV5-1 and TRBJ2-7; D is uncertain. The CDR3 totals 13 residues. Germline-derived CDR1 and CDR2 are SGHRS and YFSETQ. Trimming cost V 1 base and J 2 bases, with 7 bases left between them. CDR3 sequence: CASSLTLAYEQYF. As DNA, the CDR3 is TGCGCCAGCAGCTTGACGTTAGCCTACGAGCAGTACTTC.

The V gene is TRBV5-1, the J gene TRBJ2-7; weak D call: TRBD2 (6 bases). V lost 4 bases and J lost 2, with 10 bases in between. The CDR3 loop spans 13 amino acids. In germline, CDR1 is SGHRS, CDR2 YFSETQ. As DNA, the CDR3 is TGCGCCAGCAGCCGGGAGTCTCCCTACGAGCAGTACTTC. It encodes CASSRESPYEQYF. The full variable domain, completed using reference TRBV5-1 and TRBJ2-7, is KAGVTQTPRYLIKTRGQQVTLSCSPISGHRSVSWYQQTPGQGLQFLFEYFSETQRNKGNFPGRFSGRQFSNSRSEMNVSTLELGDSALYLCASSRESPYEQYFGPGTRLTVT.

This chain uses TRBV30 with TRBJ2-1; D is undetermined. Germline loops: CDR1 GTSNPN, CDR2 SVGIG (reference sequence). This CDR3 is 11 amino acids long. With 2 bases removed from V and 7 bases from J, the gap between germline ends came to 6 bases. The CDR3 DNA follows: TGTGCCTGGAGTCCACTAAATGAGCAGTTCTTC. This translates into CAWSPLNEQFF.

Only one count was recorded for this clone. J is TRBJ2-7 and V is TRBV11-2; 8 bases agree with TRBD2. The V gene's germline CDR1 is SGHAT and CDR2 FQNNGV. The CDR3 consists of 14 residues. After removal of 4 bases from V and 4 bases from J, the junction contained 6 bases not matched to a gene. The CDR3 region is CASSSLAGRYEQYF. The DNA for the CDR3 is TGTGCCAGCAGCTCTCTAGCGGGCAGATACGAGCAGTACTTC.

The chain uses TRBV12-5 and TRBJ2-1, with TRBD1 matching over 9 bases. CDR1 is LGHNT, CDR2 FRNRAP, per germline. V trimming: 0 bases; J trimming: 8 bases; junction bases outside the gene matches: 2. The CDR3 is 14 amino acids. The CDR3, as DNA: TGTGCTAGTGGTTTGGTACAGGGGGCCTATGAGCAGTTCTTC. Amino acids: CASGLVQGAYEQFF.

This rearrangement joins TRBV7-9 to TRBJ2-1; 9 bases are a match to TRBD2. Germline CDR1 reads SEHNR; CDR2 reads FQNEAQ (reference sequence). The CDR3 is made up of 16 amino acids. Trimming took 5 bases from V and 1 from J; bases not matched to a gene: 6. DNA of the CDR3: TGTGCCAGCAGCAGCCGAGCGGGAGGTTCCTACAATGAGCAGTTCTTC. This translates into CASSSRAGGSYNEQFF.

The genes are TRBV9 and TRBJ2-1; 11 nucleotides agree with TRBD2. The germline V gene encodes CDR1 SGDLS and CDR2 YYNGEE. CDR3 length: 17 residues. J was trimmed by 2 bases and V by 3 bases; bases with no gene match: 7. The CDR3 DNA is TGTGCCAGCAGCGATGATGTTAGCGGGAGGGCCTACAATGAGCAGTTCTTC. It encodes CASSDDVSGRAYNEQFF.

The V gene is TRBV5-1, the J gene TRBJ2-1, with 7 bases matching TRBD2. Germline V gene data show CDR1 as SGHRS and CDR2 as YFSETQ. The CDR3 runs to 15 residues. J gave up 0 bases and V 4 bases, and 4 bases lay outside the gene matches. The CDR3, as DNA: TGCGCCAGCAGCCTTAGCGGGTTCTCCTACAATGAGCAGTTCTTC. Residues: CASSLSGFSYNEQFF.

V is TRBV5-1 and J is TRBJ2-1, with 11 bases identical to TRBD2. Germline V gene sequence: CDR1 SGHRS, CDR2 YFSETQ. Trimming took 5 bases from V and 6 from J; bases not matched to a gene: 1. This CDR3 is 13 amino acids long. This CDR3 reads CASRGTSGNEQFF. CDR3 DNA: TGCGCCAGCAGGGGGACTAGCGGCAATGAGCAGTTCTTC.

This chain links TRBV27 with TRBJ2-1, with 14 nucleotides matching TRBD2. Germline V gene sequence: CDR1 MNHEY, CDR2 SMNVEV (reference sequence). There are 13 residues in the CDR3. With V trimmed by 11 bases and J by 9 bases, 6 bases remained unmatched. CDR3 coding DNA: TGTGCCGCCAAAGGACTAGCGGGAGGTGAGCAGTTCTTC. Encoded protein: CAAKGLAGGEQFF.

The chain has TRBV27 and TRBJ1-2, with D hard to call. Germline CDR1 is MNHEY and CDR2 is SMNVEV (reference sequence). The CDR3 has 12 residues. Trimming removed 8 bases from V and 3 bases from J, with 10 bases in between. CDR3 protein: CASAGGYYGYTF. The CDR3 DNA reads TGTGCCAGCGCGGGTGGATACTATGGCTACACCTTC.

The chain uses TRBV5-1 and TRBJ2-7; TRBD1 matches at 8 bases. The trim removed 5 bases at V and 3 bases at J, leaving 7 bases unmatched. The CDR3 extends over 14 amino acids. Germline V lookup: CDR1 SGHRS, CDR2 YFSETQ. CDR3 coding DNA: TGCGCCAGCAGGGCCGGGACAGGAGACTACGAGCAGTACTTC. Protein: CASRAGTGDYEQYF.

CDR3 nucleotide sequence: TGTGCCAGCAGTTTTACCCTCGGGGGGAGTGTCTACGAGCAGTACTTC. Translating it yields CASSFTLGGSVYEQYF. The chain recombines TRBV28 with TRBJ2-7; 7 bases align to TRBD2. V lost 3 bases, J lost 3 bases, and 11 bases stayed unmatched. Germline V CDR1 and CDR2: MDHEN, SYDVKM. This CDR3 is built from 16 residues.